The T cell receptor beta chain under discussion was sequenced for a study of T cell responses to AZD1222 COVID-19 vaccine. This clone has a single count. Its specificity is not known. Study results and caveats: Among the donors, most were white British and more were female, and clonal diversity was possibly underestimated. After two AZD1222 doses, spike-specific TCR breadth and depth rose versus day 0. Researchers report vaccine-associated CD4 TCRs spanning spike, with dominance at 160-218 and 743-854.

Sequenced by immunoSEQ multiplex PCR; TCRdb stores in-frame clones only, minus some. Here the sample spans about 110,000 clones, around 89% being singletons. Looked up from germline, CDR1 is MNHEY and CDR2 is SMNVEV (reference sequence). The CDR3 loop spans 13 amino acids. After removal of 5 bases from V and 7 bases from J, the junction contained 8 bases not matched to a gene. The source is an adult in good health. The gene calls are TRBV27 and TRBJ2-7, with TRBD1 matching over 7 bases. Sequenced here: peripheral blood, sampled on day 0 of AZD1222 vaccination. The CDR3 region has the DNA TGTGCCAGCAGTCCATATGACAGGGTGGAGCAGTACTTC. Translated: CASSPYDRVEQYF.